This TCR beta chain was observed in a study of shared clonotypes between healthy human individuals. It was CD45RO-negative cells, positively selected for CCR7, that made up naive CD8 cells, with terminally differentiated effector memory CD45RA+ cells excluded. Germline V CDR1 and CDR2: SGHTA, FQGNSA. The V gene end was trimmed by 2 bases and the J gene end by 6 bases; junction bases not matched to a gene: 3. The CDR3 totals 15 residues. Some clones are missing from TCRdb's copy, which holds only in-frame ones; the method was immunoSEQ multiplex PCR. This sample has around 1.9 million clones, with under 95% found just once.

This sequence was found in a man younger than 35 in good health. Some clones in this sample may be carry-over from other donors' samples. The chain carries TRBV7-2 and TRBJ2-2; TRBD2 matches 10 bases. Sequenced input: naive CD8+ T cells from PBMCs. The CDR3 is CASSLSGRAPGELFF. CDR3 nucleotides: TGTGCCAGCAGCTTAAGCGGGAGGGCTCCCGGGGAGCTGTTTTTT. Supplemented by reference TRBV7-2 and TRBJ2-2, the full variable domain reads GAGVSQSPSNKVTEKGKDVELRCDPISGHTALYWYRQSLGQGLEFLIYFQGNSAPDKSGLPSDRFSAERTGGSVSTLTIQRTQQEDSAVYLCASSLSGRAPGELFFGEGSRLTVL.